This TCR beta chain comes out of a study of T cells in Graves' hyperthyroidism and ophthalmopathy. Across the whole study: The initial diagnosis was the point when peripheral blood was collected, ahead of any treatment.

With 6 bases clipped from V and 6 bases from J, the junction kept 0 bases outside the gene matches. The CDR3 spans 13 residues. RNA transcripts were the template for amplifying TCR beta CDR3 regions. HTBI primers were used for first-round RT-PCR of the TCR CDR3. Each CDR3 protein is one row after TCRdb ran MiXCR on the multiplex PCR reads. The table has 400,000 to 550,000 distinct CDR3 sequences, about 15% seen once. Overall study findings and caveats: Expanded thyroid clonotypes (above 0.001) were mostly also found in blood.

Each diagnosis drew on symptoms, thyroxine, TRAb, thyroid ultrasound and orbital computed tomography findings. 10 ml fresh peripheral blood yielded the PBMCs. In this sample, this clonotype turned up many times. Its antigen is unidentified. Sequencing used blood. The chain joins TRBV12-3 or TRBV12-4 to TRBJ1-5; TRBD1 matches 12 bases. The TCR comes from a woman younger than 35 with Graves' hyperthyroidism. CDR3 region: CASRGQGAQPQHF. Written as DNA, the CDR3 is TGTGCCAGCAGGGGACAGGGGGCTCAGCCCCAGCATTTT.